This T cell receptor (beta chain) was retrieved from a study of T-cell reconstitution after alpha-beta-depleted transplantation in children. This clonotype was seen ten or more times. Its specificity is not known. This CDR3 comprises 15 residues. CDR1 is LGHNA and CDR2 is YSLEER in the germline V gene. V was trimmed by 0 bases and J by 2 bases, leaving 11 bases between them. Findings and caveats of the study: The origin of alpha-beta T cells about two months after transplant was reportedly several hundred expanded graft clones. Several patients had high TCRbeta diversity at day 60; it came from surviving recipient T cells and thymic progenitors. It was newly produced T cells that mostly accounted for T-cell counts and diversity one year after transplant.

Unique molecular identifiers were used in preparing the TCRbeta library. TCRdb re-called the PCR reads with MiXCR, one entry per CDR3 protein. The data contain roughly 32,000 distinct CDR3 sequences, 5% to 7.5% of them singletons. The rearrangement joins TRBV4-3 to TRBJ2-7, with D perhaps TRBD1 (6 bases). The sample in question was peripheral blood, obtained 60 days after TCRalphabeta/CD19-depleted stem cell transplant. The TCR sequence derives from a child under three years old who had a stem cell transplant for acute myeloid leukemia, so the T cells may come from the graft donor. The CDR3 spells CASSQDPGDTYEQYF. The CDR3 bases are TGCGCCAGCAGCCAAGATCCAGGGGACACCTACGAGCAGTACTTC.